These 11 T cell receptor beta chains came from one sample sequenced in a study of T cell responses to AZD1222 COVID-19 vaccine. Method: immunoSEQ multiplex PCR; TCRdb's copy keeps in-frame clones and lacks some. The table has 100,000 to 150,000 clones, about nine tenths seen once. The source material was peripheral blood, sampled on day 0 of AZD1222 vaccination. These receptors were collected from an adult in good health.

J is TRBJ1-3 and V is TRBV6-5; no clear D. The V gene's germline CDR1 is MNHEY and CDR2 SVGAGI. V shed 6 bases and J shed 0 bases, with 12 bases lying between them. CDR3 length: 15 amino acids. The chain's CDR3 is CASSGLADSGNTIYF. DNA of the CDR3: TGTGCCAGCAGCGGCCTGGCCGACTCTGGAAACACCATATATTTT.

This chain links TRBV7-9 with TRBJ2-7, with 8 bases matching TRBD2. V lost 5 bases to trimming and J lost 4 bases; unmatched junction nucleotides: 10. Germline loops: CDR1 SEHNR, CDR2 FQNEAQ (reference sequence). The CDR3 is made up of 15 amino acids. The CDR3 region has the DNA TGTGCCAGCAGCCCCTCCCGGGGGGGAGGGTACGAGCAGTACTTC. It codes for CASSPSRGGGYEQYF.

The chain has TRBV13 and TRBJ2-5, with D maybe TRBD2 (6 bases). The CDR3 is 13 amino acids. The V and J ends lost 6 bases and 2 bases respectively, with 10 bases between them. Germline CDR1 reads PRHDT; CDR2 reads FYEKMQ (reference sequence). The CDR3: CASRYGGQETQYF. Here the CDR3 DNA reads TGTGCCAGCAGGTATGGGGGGCAAGAGACCCAGTACTTC.

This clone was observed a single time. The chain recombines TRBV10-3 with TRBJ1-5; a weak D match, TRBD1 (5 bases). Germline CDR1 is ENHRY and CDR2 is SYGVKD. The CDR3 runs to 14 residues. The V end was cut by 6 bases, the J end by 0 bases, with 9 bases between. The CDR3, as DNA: TGTGCCATCAGCAGGGAACCTAGCAATCAGCCCCAGCATTTT. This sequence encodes CAISREPSNQPQHF.

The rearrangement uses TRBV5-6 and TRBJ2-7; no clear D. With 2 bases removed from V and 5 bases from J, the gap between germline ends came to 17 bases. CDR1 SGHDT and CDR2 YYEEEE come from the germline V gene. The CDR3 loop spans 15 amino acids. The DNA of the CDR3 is TGTGCCAGCAGCTTTACGGCAGTTGGTCCCCACGAGCAGTACTTC. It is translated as CASSFTAVGPHEQYF. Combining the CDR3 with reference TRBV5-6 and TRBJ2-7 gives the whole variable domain DAGVTQSPTHLIKTRGQQVTLRCSPKSGHDTVSWYQQALGQGPQFIFQYYEEEERQRGNFPDRFSGHQFPNYSSELNVNALLLGDSALYLCASSFTAVGPHEQYFGPGTRLTVT.

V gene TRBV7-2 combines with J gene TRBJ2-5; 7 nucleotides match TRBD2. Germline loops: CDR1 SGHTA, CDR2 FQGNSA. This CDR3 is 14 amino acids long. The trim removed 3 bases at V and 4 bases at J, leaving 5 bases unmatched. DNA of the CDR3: TGTGCCAGCAGCTTCAGACTAGCAGGAGAGACCCAGTACTTC. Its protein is CASSFRLAGETQYF.

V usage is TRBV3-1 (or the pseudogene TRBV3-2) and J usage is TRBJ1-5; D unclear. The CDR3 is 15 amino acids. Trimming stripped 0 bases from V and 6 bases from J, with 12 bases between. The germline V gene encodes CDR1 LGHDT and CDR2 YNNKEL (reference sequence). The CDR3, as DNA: TGTGCCAGCAGCCAAGATTTGGCAGAATCTCAGCCCCAGCATTTT. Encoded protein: CASSQDLAESQPQHF.

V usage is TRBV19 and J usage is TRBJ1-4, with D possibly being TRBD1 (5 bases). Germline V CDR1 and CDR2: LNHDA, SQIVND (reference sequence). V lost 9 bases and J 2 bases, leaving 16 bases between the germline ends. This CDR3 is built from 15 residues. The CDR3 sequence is CASRAGGSTNEKLFF. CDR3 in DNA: TGTGCCAGCCGCGCGGGGGGGAGCACTAATGAAAAACTGTTTTTT.

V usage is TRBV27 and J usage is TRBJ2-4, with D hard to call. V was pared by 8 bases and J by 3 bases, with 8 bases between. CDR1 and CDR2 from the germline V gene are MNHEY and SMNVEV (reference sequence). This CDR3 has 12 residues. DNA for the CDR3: TGTGCCAGCGGATGGGTCAAAAACATTCAGTACTTC. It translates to CASGWVKNIQYF.

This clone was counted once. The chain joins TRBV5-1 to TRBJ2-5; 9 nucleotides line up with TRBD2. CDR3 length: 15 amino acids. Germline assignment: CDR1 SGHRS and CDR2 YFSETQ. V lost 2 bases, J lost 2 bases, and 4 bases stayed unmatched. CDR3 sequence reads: CASSLSSGEQETQYF. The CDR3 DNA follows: TGCGCCAGCAGCTTATCTAGCGGGGAACAAGAGACCCAGTACTTC.

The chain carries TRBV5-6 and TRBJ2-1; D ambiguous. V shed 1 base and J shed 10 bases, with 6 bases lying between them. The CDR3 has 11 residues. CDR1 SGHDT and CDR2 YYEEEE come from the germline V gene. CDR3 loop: CASSLLREQFF. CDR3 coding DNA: TGTGCCAGCAGCTTGCTCCGGGAGCAGTTCTTC.